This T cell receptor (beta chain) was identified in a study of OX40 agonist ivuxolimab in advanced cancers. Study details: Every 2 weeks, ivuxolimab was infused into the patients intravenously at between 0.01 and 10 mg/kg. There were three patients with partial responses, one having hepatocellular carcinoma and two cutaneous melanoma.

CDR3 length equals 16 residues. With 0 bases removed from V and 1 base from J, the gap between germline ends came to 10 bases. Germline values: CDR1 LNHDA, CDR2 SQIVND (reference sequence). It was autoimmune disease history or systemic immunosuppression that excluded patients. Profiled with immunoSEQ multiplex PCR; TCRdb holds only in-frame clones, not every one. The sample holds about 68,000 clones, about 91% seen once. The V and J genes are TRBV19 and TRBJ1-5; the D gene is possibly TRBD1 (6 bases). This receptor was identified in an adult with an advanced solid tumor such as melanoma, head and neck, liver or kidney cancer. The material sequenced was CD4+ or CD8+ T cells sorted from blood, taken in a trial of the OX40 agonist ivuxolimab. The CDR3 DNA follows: TGTGCCAGTAGTATAGAGGCAGGGGTGAGCAATCAGCCCCAGCATTTT. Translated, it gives CASSIEAGVSNQPQHF.